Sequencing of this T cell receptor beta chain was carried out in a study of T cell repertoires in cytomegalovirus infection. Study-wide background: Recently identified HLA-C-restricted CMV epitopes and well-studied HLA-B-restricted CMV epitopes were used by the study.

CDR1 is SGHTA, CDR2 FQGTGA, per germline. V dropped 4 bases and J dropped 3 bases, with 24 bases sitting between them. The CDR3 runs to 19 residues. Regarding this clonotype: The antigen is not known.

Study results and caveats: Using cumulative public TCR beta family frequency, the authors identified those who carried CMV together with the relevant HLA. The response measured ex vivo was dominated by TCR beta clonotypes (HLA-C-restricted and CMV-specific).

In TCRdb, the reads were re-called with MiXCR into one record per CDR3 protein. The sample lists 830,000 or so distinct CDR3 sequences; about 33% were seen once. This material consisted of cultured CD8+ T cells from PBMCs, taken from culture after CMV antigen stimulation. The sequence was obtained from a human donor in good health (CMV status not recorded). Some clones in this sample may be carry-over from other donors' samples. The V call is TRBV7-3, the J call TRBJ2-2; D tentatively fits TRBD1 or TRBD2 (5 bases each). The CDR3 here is CASSYWDPLPPKDTGELFF. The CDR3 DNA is TGTGCCAGCAGCTATTGGGACCCTCTACCACCGAAGGACACCGGGGAGCTGTTTTTT. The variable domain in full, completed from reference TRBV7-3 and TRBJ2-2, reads GAGVSQTPSNKVTEKGKYVELRCDPISGHTALYWYRQSLGQGPEFLIYFQGTGAADDSGLPNDRFFAVRPEGSVSTLKIQRTERGDSAVYLCASSYWDPLPPKDTGELFFGEGSRLTVL.